This T cell receptor (beta chain) was identified during a study of PD-1 blockade in classical Hodgkin lymphoma. Time point of the sample: cycle 4 day 1 (C4D1), after five to seven weeks of nivolumab. Every single patient, without exception, relapsed after autologous stem cell transplantation, and brentuximab vedotin exposure varied. This table comes from immunoSEQ multiplex PCR, and its TCRdb copy is limited to in-frame clones, with some not included. The sample holds about 64,000 clones, about 89% seen once. Sequencing used peripheral blood mononuclear cells (PBMCs), obtained before the fourth cycle of nivolumab. This sequence originates from a human donor with classical Hodgkin lymphoma.

The CDR3 DNA is TGCAGCGTTGAAGGCACAGATACGCAGTATTTT. Protein product: CSVEGTDTQYF. This chain connects TRBV29-1 to TRBJ2-3, with no clear D. Germline V gene lookup returns CDR1 SQVTM and CDR2 ANQGSEA. Trimming stripped 1 base from V and 1 base from J, with 0 bases between. The CDR3 consists of 11 residues.